This record covers a single TCR beta chain. This entry comes from a study of blood T cells in healthy people across ages. Germline CDR1 SGHAT, CDR2 FQNNGV. The CDR3 covers 15 residues. V lost 3 bases, J lost 0 bases, and 10 bases lay in between. For the second PCR, which ran for about 7 to 12 cycles, a sample-barcoded 5' primer and a J-beta primer mix were used. Each CDR3 protein is one row after TCRdb ran MiXCR on the 5' RACE reads. The repertoire holds some 700,000 distinct CDR3 sequences, with about 20% as singletons. The sequence came from an older man in good health. The sample comprised blood. The chain has TRBV11-2 and TRBJ2-3; D is uncertain. The CDR3 DNA follows: TGTGCCAGCAGCTTGGAGAGTTATAGCACAGATACGCAGTATTTT. Translation: CASSLESYSTDTQYF.